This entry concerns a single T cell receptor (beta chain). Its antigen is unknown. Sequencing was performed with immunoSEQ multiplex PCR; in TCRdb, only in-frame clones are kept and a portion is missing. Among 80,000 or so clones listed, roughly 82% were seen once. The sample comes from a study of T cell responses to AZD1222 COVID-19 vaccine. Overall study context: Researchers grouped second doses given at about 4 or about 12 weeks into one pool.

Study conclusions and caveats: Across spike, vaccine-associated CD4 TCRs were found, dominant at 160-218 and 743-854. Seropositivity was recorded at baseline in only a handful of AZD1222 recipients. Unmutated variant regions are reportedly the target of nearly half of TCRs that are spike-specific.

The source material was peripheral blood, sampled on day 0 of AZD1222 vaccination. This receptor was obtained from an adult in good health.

The CDR3 DNA reads TGTGCCAGCAGCGAAAACAGGTGGGGGTCCTACGAGCAGTACTTC. This translates into CASSENRWGSYEQYF. This chain connects TRBV13 to TRBJ2-7; D possibly uses TRBD1 or TRBD2 (5 bases each). The V end was cut by 5 bases, the J end by 1 base, with 15 bases between. The CDR3 has 15 amino acids. Germline-derived CDR1 and CDR2 are PRHDT and FYEKMQ (reference sequence).